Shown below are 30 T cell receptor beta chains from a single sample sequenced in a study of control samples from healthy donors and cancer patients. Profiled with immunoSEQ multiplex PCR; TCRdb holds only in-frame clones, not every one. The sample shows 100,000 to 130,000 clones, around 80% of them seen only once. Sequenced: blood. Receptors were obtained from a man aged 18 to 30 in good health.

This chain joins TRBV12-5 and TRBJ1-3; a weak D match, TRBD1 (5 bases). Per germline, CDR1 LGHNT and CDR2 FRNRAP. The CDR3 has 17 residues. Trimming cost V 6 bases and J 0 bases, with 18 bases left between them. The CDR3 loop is CASGKEAGTVSGNTIYF. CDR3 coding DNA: TGTGCTAGTGGAAAAGAGGCGGGGACGGTCTCTGGAAACACCATATATTTT.

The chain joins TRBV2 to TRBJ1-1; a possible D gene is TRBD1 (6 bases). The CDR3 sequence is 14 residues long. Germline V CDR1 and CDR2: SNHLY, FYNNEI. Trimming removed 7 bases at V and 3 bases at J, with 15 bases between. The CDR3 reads CASTVRQAYTEAFF. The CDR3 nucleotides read TGTGCCAGCACCGTCAGACAGGCTTACACTGAAGCTTTCTTT.

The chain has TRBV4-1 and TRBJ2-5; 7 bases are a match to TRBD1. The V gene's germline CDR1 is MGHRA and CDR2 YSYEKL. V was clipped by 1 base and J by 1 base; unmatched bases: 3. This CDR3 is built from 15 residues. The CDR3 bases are TGCGCCAGCAGCCAAGGAGACAGGGTCCAAGAGACCCAGTACTTC. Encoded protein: CASSQGDRVQETQYF.

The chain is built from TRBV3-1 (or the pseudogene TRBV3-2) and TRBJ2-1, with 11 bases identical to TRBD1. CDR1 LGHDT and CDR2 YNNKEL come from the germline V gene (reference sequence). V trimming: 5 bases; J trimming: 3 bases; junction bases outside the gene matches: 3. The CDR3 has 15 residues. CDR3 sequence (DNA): TGTGCCAGCAGCTTCGGGACAGGGGGCTACAATGAGCAGTTCTTC. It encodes CASSFGTGGYNEQFF.

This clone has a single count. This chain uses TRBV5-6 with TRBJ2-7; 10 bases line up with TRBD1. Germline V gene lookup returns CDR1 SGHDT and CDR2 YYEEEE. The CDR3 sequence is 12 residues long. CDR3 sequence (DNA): TGTGCCAGCAGCTGGTCCGGGACAGGGGAAAGCGTC. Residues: CASSWSGTGESV.

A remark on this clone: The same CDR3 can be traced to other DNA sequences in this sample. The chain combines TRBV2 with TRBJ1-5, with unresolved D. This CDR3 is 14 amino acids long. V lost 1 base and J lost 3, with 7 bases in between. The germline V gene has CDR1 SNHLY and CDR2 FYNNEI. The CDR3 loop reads CASSEERVNQPQHF. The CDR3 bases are TGTGCCAGCAGTGAAGAAAGGGTCAATCAGCCCCAGCATTTT. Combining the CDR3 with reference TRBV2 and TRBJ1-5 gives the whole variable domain EPEVTQTPSHQVTQMGQEVILRCVPISNHLYFYWYRQILGQKVEFLVSFYNNEISEKSEIFDDQFSVERPDGSNFTLKIRSTKLEDSAMYFCASSEERVNQPQHFGDGTRLSIL.

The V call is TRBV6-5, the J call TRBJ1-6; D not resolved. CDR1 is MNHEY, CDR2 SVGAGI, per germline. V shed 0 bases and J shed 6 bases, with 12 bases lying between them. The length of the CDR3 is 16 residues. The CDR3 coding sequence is TGTGCCAGCAGTTACTCTGGAGGAGGGCTTAATTCACCCCTCCACTTT. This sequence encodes CASSYSGGGLNSPLHF.

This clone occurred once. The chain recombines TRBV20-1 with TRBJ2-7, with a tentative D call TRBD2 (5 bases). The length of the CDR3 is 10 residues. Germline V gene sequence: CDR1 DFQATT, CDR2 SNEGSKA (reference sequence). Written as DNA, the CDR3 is TGCAGCCTCGGGGCCTACGAGCAGTACTTC. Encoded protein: CSLGAYEQYF.

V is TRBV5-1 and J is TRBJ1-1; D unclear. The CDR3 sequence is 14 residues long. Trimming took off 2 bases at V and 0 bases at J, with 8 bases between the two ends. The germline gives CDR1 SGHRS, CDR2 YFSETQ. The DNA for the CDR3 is TGCGCCAGCAGCTTTGGAGGTATGAACACTGAAGCTTTCTTT. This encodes CASSFGGMNTEAFF.

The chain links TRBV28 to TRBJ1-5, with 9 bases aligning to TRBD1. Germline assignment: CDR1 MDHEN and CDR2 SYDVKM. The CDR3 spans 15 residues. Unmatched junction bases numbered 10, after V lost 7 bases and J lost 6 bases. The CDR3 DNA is TGTGCCAGCATCCGCTCCGGGACAGGGAGTCAGCCCCAGCATTTT. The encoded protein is CASIRSGTGSQPQHF.

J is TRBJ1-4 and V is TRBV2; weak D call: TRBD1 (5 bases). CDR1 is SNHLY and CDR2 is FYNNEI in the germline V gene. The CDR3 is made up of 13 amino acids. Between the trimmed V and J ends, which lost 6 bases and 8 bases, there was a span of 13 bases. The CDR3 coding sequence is TGTGCCAGCAGGCGGGGACTCTTGGAAAAACTGTTTTTT. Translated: CASRRGLLEKLFF.

The CDR3 spells CASSRTEGYTGELFF. CDR3 in DNA: TGTGCCAGCAGCAGGACAGAGGGGTACACCGGGGAGCTGTTTTTT. The rearrangement links TRBV3-1 (or the pseudogene TRBV3-2) to TRBJ2-2, with D perhaps TRBD1 (6 bases). CDR3 length equals 15 residues. Between the trimmed V and J ends, which lost 5 bases and 3 bases, there was a span of 13 bases. Germline V gene data show CDR1 as LGHDT and CDR2 as YNNKEL (reference sequence).

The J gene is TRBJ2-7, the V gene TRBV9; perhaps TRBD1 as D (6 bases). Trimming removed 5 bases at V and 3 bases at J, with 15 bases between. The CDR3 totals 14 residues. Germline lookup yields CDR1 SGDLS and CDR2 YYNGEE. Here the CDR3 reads CASSGSAGVYEQYF. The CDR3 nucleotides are TGTGCCAGCAGTGGGTCGGCAGGGGTCTACGAGCAGTACTTC.

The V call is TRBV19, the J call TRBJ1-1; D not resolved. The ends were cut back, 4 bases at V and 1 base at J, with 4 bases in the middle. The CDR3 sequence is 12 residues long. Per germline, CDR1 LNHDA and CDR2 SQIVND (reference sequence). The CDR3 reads CASSRGNTEAFF. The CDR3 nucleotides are TGTGCCAGTAGTAGAGGGAACACTGAAGCTTTCTTT. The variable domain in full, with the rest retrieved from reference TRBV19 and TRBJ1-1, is DGGITQSPKYLFRKEGQNVTLSCEQNLNHDAMYWYRQDPGQGLRLIYYSQIVNDFQKGDIAEGYSVSREKKESFPLTVTSAQKNPTAFYLCASSRGNTEAFFGQGTRLTVV.

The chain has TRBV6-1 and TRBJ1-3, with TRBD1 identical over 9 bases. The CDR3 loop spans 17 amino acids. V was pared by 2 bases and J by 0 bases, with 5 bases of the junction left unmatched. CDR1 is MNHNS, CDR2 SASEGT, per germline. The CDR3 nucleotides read TGTGCCAGCAGTGAAACAGGGGGCGTTCTCTCTGGAAACACCATATATTTT. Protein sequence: CASSETGGVLSGNTIYF.

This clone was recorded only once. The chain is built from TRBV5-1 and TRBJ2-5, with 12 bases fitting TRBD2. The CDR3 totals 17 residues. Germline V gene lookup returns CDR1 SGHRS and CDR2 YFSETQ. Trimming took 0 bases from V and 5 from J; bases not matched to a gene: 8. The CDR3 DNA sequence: TGCGCCAGCAGCTTGGCAGCTAGCGGGGGGGCCCGGGAGACCCAGTACTTC. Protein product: CASSLAASGGARETQYF.

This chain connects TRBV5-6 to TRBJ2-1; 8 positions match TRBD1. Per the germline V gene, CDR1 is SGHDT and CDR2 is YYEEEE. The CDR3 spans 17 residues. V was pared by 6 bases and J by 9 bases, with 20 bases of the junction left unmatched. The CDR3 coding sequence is TGTGCCAGCACTATTCGCCGGACAGGGAGTGAAGGGGGTGAGCAGTTCTTC. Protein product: CASTIRRTGSEGGEQFF.

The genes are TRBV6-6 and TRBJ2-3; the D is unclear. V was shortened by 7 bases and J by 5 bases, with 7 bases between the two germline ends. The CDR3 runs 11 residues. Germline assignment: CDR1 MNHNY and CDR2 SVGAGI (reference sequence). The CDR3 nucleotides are TGTGCCAGCAATGGACGAGATACGCAGTATTTT. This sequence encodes CASNGRDTQYF.

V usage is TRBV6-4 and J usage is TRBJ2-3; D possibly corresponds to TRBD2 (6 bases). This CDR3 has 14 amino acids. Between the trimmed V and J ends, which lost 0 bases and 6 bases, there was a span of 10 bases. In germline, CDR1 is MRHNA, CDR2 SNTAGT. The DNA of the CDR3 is TGTGCCAGCAGTGACTCGAGGGACTTGGATACGCAGTATTTT. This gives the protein CASSDSRDLDTQYF.

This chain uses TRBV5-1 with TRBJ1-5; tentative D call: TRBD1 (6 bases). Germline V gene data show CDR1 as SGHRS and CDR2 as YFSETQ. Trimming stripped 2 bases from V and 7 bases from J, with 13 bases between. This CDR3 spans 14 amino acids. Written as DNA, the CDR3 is TGCGCCAGCAGCTTAACAGGGCCGGAGCAGCCCCAGCATTTT. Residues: CASSLTGPEQPQHF. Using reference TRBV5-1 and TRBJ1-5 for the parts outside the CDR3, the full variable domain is KAGVTQTPRYLIKTRGQQVTLSCSPISGHRSVSWYQQTPGQGLQFLFEYFSETQRNKGNFPGRFSGRQFSNSRSEMNVSTLELGDSALYLCASSLTGPEQPQHFGDGTRLSIL.

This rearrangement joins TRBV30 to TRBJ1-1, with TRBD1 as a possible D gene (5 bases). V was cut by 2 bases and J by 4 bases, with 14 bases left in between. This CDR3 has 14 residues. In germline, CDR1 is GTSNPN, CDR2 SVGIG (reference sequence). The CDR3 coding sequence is TGTGCCTGGAGTAGGGGCAGGTTGTTCACTGAAGCTTTCTTT. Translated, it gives CAWSRGRLFTEAFF.

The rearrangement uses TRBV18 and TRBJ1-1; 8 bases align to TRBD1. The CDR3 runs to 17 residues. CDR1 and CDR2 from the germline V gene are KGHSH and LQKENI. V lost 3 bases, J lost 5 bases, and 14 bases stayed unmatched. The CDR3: CASSPLGTGRGVTEAFF. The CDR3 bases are TGTGCCAGCTCACCTCTCGGGACAGGAAGGGGGGTGACTGAAGCTTTCTTT.

CDR3 region: CASSKTHRDRDLSQYF. In DNA, the CDR3 is TGCGCCAGCAGCAAAACGCACCGGGACAGGGATCTCTCTCAGTACTTC. The J gene is TRBJ2-5, the V gene TRBV4-3, with TRBD1 identical over 9 bases. The CDR3 covers 16 residues. The V and J ends lost 5 bases and 11 bases, in that order; junction bases with no gene match: 18. Germline loops: CDR1 LGHNA, CDR2 YSLEER.

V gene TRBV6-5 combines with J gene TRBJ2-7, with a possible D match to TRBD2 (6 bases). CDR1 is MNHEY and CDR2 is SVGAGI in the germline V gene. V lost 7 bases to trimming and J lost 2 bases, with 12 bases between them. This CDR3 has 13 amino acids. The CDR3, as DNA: TGTGCCAGCACCAACCCGGGGGCCTACGAGCAGTACTTC. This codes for CASTNPGAYEQYF.

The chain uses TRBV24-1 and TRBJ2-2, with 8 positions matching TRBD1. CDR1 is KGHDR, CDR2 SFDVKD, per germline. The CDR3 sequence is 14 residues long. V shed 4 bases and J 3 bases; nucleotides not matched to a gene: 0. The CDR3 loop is CATSEDRDTGELFF. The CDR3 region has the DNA TGTGCCACCAGTGAGGACAGGGACACCGGGGAGCTGTTTTTT.

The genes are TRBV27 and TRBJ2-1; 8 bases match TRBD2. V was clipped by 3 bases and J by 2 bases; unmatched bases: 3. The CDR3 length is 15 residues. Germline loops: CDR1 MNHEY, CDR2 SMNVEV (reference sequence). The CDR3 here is CASSFPGLAYNEQFF. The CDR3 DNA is TGTGCCAGCAGTTTTCCGGGACTAGCCTACAATGAGCAGTTCTTC.

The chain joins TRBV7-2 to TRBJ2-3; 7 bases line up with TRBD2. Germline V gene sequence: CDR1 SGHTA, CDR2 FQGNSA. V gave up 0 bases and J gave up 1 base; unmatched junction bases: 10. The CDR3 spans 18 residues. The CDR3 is CASSLATKSGARTDTQYF. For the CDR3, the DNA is TGTGCCAGCAGCTTAGCCACCAAAAGCGGGGCCCGCACAGATACGCAGTATTTT.

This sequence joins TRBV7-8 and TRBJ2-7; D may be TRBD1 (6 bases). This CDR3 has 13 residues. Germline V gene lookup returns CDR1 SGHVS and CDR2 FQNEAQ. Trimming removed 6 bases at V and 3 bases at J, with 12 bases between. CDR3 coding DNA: TGTGCCAGCAGTATCCAGGGGTACTACGAGCAGTACTTC. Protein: CASSIQGYYEQYF.

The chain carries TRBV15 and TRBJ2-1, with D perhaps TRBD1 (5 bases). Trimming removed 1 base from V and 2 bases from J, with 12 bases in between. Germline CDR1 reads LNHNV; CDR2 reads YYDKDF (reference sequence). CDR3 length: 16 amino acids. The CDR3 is CATSRVRTGTYNEQFF. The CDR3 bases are TGTGCCACCAGCAGAGTTCGTACAGGCACCTACAATGAGCAGTTCTTC. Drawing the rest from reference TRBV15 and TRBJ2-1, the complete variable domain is DAMVIQNPRYQVTQFGKPVTLSCSQTLNHNVMYWYQQKSSQAPKLLFHYYDKDFNNEADTPDNFQSRRPNTSFCFLDIRSPGLGDTAMYLCATSRVRTGTYNEQFFGPGTRLTVL.

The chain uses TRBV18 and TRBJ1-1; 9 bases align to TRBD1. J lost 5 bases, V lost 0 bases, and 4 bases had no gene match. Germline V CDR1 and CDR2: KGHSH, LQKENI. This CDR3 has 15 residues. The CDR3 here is CASSPPDRGETEAFF. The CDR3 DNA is TGTGCCAGCTCACCACCGGACAGGGGTGAGACTGAAGCTTTCTTT.